A selection of T cell receptor beta chains follows, all from one sample in a study of immune heterogeneity within non-small cell lung tumors. Each CDR3 protein gets one entry after TCRdb re-called the multiplex PCR reads with MiXCR. Among about 1,900 distinct CDR3 sequences listed, 25% to 30% were seen once. Sequenced: lung tumor tissue. These receptors all stem from a woman between 45 and 65 years old with non-small cell lung cancer. The CDR3 runs from the conserved cysteine through the conserved F or W. Each record gives: J gene, V gene, clone size, D gene, CDR3 DNA, CDR3 protein. The D gene is left open where the match is weak. Not all rows give a size; the values are once, few, many and, for expanded clones, a class.

j_call: TRBJ1-6; v_call: TRBV28; clone_size: few; d_call: -; cdr3_nt: TGTGCCAGCAGTCCGAGACAGAGCTCCTATAATTCACCCCTCCACTTT; cdr3_aa: CASSPRQSSYNSPLHF
j_call: TRBJ2-5; v_call: TRBV5-1; clone_size: few; d_call: -; cdr3_nt: TGCGCCAGCAGCAGAGTCGGGGCGGGACGGGAGACCCAGTACTTC; cdr3_aa: CASSRVGAGRETQYF
j_call: TRBJ2-1; v_call: TRBV7-2; clone_size: few; d_call: TRBD2; cdr3_nt: TGTGCCAGCAGCTTGCAAGCGGGAGCAAATGAGCAGTTCTTC; cdr3_aa: CASSLQAGANEQFF
j_call: TRBJ2-7; v_call: TRBV29-1; clone_size: once; d_call: -; cdr3_nt: TGCAGCGTTGTTCGCCTGGGAGACGGGGACGAGCAGTACTTC; cdr3_aa: CSVVRLGDGDEQYF
j_call: TRBJ2-7; v_call: TRBV9; clone_size: -; d_call: TRBD2; cdr3_nt: TGTGCCAGCAGCCCGGGACTAGCGGTCTACGAGCAGTACTTC; cdr3_aa: CASSPGLAVYEQYF
j_call: TRBJ2-7; v_call: TRBV20-1; clone_size: medium-sized; d_call: -; cdr3_nt: TGCAGTGCCGAACCCGGGGTAGGAGACTACGAGCAGTACTTC; cdr3_aa: CSAEPGVGDYEQYF
j_call: TRBJ2-3; v_call: TRBV29-1; clone_size: few; d_call: -; cdr3_nt: TGCAGCGTTGGGCAGGGGGGAGATACGCAGTATTTT; cdr3_aa: CSVGQGGDTQYF
j_call: TRBJ2-1; v_call: TRBV19; clone_size: -; d_call: -; cdr3_nt: TGTGCCAGTAGTACAGGGAGTGCTGAGCAGTTCTTC; cdr3_aa: CASSTGSAEQFF
j_call: TRBJ2-2; v_call: TRBV7-9; clone_size: -; d_call: -; cdr3_nt: TGTGCCAGCAGCTTAAATTTCGGATGGGGCAGCGCGAACACCGGGGAGCTGTTTTTT; cdr3_aa: CASSLNFGWGSANTGELFF
j_call: TRBJ2-5; v_call: TRBV12-3/TRBV12-4; clone_size: -; d_call: -; cdr3_nt: TGTGCCAGCAGTTTGCCCCGTTTAGGATCACAAGAGACCCAGTACTTC; cdr3_aa: CASSLPRLGSQETQYF
j_call: TRBJ2-2; v_call: TRBV6-2/TRBV6-3; clone_size: large; d_call: -; cdr3_nt: TGTGCCAGCAGTCTATTTAGCGAGTACGGGGAGCTGTTTTTT; cdr3_aa: CASSLFSEYGELFF
j_call: TRBJ1-2; v_call: TRBV6-1; clone_size: medium-sized; d_call: -; cdr3_nt: TGTGCCAGCAGTGAAGCGCTGGAGAACTATGGCTACACCTTC; cdr3_aa: CASSEALENYGYTF
j_call: TRBJ2-1; v_call: TRBV6-2/TRBV6-3; clone_size: -; d_call: -; cdr3_nt: TGTGCCAGCAGGGGGGAGCATGAGCAGTTCTTC; cdr3_aa: CASRGEHEQFF
j_call: TRBJ2-1; v_call: TRBV27; clone_size: medium-sized; d_call: TRBD2; cdr3_nt: TGTGCCAGCAGTTTATGGACTAGCGGGGGGGAGGAGTTCTTC; cdr3_aa: CASSLWTSGGEEFF
j_call: TRBJ1-1; v_call: TRBV28; clone_size: few; d_call: -; cdr3_nt: TGTGCCACCGGGACTTTGAACACTGAAGCTTTCTTT; cdr3_aa: CATGTLNTEAFF
j_call: TRBJ1-5; v_call: TRBV28; clone_size: -; d_call: TRBD1; cdr3_nt: TGTGCCAGCAGTTTGGACAGGGGCAGTCAGCCCCAGCATTTT; cdr3_aa: CASSLDRGSQPQHF
j_call: TRBJ2-1; v_call: TRBV3-1; clone_size: large; d_call: TRBD2; cdr3_nt: TGTGCCAGCAGCCCCTCGGCCGCTAGCGGGCCTGGGGTCTTC; cdr3_aa: CASSPSAASGPGVF
j_call: TRBJ2-2; v_call: TRBV18; clone_size: medium-sized; d_call: -; cdr3_nt: TGTGCCAGCTCACTAGGGACCGGCGGATCCGGGGAGCTGTTTTTT; cdr3_aa: CASSLGTGGSGELFF
j_call: TRBJ2-3; v_call: TRBV7-2; clone_size: medium-sized; d_call: -; cdr3_nt: TGTGCCAGCAGACCAGAATTTAGCACAGATACGCAGTATTTT; cdr3_aa: CASRPEFSTDTQYF
j_call: TRBJ2-7; v_call: TRBV11-2; clone_size: few; d_call: TRBD1; cdr3_nt: TGTGCCAGCAGCCGGGGACAGGGTCCCTACGAGCAGTACTTC; cdr3_aa: CASSRGQGPYEQYF
j_call: TRBJ1-2; v_call: TRBV7-8; clone_size: -; d_call: -; cdr3_nt: TGTGCCAGCAGCACACGAGCAAGGGGAATGGGTGGCTACACCTTC; cdr3_aa: CASSTRARGMGGYTF
j_call: TRBJ1-2; v_call: TRBV4-1; clone_size: -; d_call: TRBD1; cdr3_nt: TGCGCCAGCAGCCAAGTGGGGGACAGGGGGGGGGGCTACACCTTC; cdr3_aa: CASSQVGDRGGGYTF
j_call: TRBJ2-1; v_call: TRBV20-1; clone_size: -; d_call: TRBD2; cdr3_nt: TGCAGTGCTCGGACTAGCGGGATTGAGCAGTTCTTC; cdr3_aa: CSARTSGIEQFF
j_call: TRBJ2-7; v_call: TRBV6-2/TRBV6-3; clone_size: medium-sized; d_call: TRBD2; cdr3_nt: TGTGCCAGCACCGACAGGGTTTCTAGCGGGGACCTTTTTCGGGACGAGCAGTACTTC; cdr3_aa: CASTDRVSSGDLFRDEQYF
j_call: TRBJ1-6; v_call: TRBV6-1; clone_size: medium-sized; d_call: -; cdr3_nt: TGTGCCAGCAGTGAAGGAGGGTCGGGGTTCTATTCACCCCTCCACTTT; cdr3_aa: CASSEGGSGFYSPLHF
j_call: TRBJ1-5; v_call: TRBV28; clone_size: -; d_call: -; cdr3_nt: TGTGCCAGCAGACGGACTAACAATCAGCCCCATCATTTT; cdr3_aa: CASRRTNNQPHHF
j_call: TRBJ2-3; v_call: TRBV12-5; clone_size: medium-sized; d_call: TRBD2; cdr3_nt: TGTGCTAGTGGTTGGGGCGGGAGCGGCACAGATACGCAGTATTTT; cdr3_aa: CASGWGGSGTDTQYF
j_call: TRBJ2-2; v_call: TRBV12-3/TRBV12-4; clone_size: few; d_call: -; cdr3_nt: TGTGCCAGCAGTTTGGGCTCCGGGGAGCTGTTTTTT; cdr3_aa: CASSLGSGELFF
j_call: TRBJ2-7; v_call: TRBV7-9; clone_size: -; d_call: TRBD2; cdr3_nt: TGTGCCAGCAGCTTATGGGGGGGTACTGGCCACGAGCAGTACTTC; cdr3_aa: CASSLWGGTGHEQYF
j_call: TRBJ1-4; v_call: TRBV2; clone_size: few; d_call: -; cdr3_nt: TGTGCCAGCAGTGCCGGAGGCTGGGGGGAAAAACTGTTTTTT; cdr3_aa: CASSAGGWGEKLFF
j_call: TRBJ2-3; v_call: TRBV27; clone_size: few; d_call: -; cdr3_nt: TGTGCCAGCAGTTTTACAGGGCAAGGGGATACGCAGTATTTT; cdr3_aa: CASSFTGQGDTQYF
j_call: TRBJ2-7; v_call: TRBV2; clone_size: -; d_call: TRBD1; cdr3_nt: TGTGCCAGCAGTGGGGACAGGGTGTACGAGCAGTACTTC; cdr3_aa: CASSGDRVYEQYF
j_call: TRBJ2-2; v_call: TRBV28; clone_size: -; d_call: TRBD2; cdr3_nt: TGTGCCAGCAGTCCGTTTAGGACTAGCGGGATCGGGGATCTGTTTTTT; cdr3_aa: CASSPFRTSGIGDLFF
j_call: TRBJ2-7; v_call: TRBV11-2; clone_size: medium-sized; d_call: -; cdr3_nt: TGTGCCAGCAGCTTAGTATTAGCAGGGAGCTACGAGCAGTACTTC; cdr3_aa: CASSLVLAGSYEQYF
j_call: TRBJ1-4; v_call: TRBV12-3/TRBV12-4; clone_size: -; d_call: TRBD1; cdr3_nt: TGTGCCACCACAACAGGGGTTAATGAAAAACTGTTTTTT; cdr3_aa: CATTTGVNEKLFF
j_call: TRBJ2-1; v_call: TRBV7-3; clone_size: few; d_call: TRBD1; cdr3_nt: TGTGCCAGCAGCAGGACAGGGTCCCAGGATGAGCAGTTCTTC; cdr3_aa: CASSRTGSQDEQFF
j_call: TRBJ1-2; v_call: TRBV3-1; clone_size: few; d_call: -; cdr3_nt: TGTGCCAGCAGCCAAGGAGTCTATGGCTACACCTTC; cdr3_aa: CASSQGVYGYTF
j_call: TRBJ1-5; v_call: TRBV11-2; clone_size: -; d_call: TRBD1; cdr3_nt: TGTGCCAGCAGCTTAAGGACAGGGTTCAATCAGCCCCAGCATTTT; cdr3_aa: CASSLRTGFNQPQHF
j_call: TRBJ2-7; v_call: TRBV30; clone_size: large; d_call: -; cdr3_nt: TGTGCCTGGACCCCGTGGCGGCCCAACGAGCAGTACTTC; cdr3_aa: CAWTPWRPNEQYF
j_call: TRBJ1-5; v_call: TRBV10-3; clone_size: few; d_call: -; cdr3_nt: TGTGCCATCAGTGAGGGGTCCGGGCCCCAGCATTTT; cdr3_aa: CAISEGSGPQHF
j_call: TRBJ2-1; v_call: TRBV20-1; clone_size: -; d_call: TRBD2; cdr3_nt: TGCAGTGCTGGACCCTTGACTAGCGGGGGTCCGCGAGGGGCCAATGAGCAGTTCTTC; cdr3_aa: CSAGPLTSGGPRGANEQFF
j_call: TRBJ2-3; v_call: TRBV28; clone_size: -; d_call: TRBD2; cdr3_nt: TGTGCCAGCCCCCCTTCGGGAGGCCGGGTCCCAGATACGCAGTATTTT; cdr3_aa: CASPPSGGRVPDTQYF
j_call: TRBJ1-5; v_call: TRBV20-1; clone_size: -; d_call: -; cdr3_nt: TGCAGTGGACAGTTTCTCAATCGGCCCCAGCATTTT; cdr3_aa: CSGQFLNRPQHF
j_call: TRBJ1-6; v_call: TRBV19; clone_size: -; d_call: -; cdr3_nt: TGTGCCAGTAGTATAAGAGTGGGTGATTCACCCCTCCACTTT; cdr3_aa: CASSIRVGDSPLHF
j_call: TRBJ2-3; v_call: TRBV28; clone_size: -; d_call: -; cdr3_nt: TGTGCCAGCAGTTTATCGGCAGGGGCTATCACAGATACGCAGTATTTT; cdr3_aa: CASSLSAGAITDTQYF
j_call: TRBJ2-2; v_call: TRBV4-2; clone_size: few; d_call: -; cdr3_nt: TGTGCCAGCAGCCAAGATTTAGGACTAATTATAGTACGGGAGCTGTTTTTT; cdr3_aa: CASSQDLGLIIVRELFF
j_call: TRBJ1-3; v_call: TRBV7-6; clone_size: -; d_call: -; cdr3_nt: TGTGCCAGCAGCTTAGCAGGGACTGGAAACACCATATATTTT; cdr3_aa: CASSLAGTGNTIYF
j_call: TRBJ2-7; v_call: TRBV5-1; clone_size: few; d_call: TRBD2; cdr3_nt: TGCGCCAGCAGCGAATCCGGGACTATCTACGAGCAGTACTTC; cdr3_aa: CASSESGTIYEQYF
j_call: TRBJ1-1; v_call: TRBV6-2/TRBV6-3; clone_size: -; d_call: -; cdr3_nt: TGTGCCAGCAGAAGCAGGGCGTGGACTGAAGCTTTCTTT; cdr3_aa: CASRSRAWTEAFF
j_call: TRBJ2-2; v_call: TRBV12-3/TRBV12-4; clone_size: -; d_call: TRBD1; cdr3_nt: TGTGCCAGCAGTGTGGGACAGGGTTTAACCGGGGAGCTGTTTTTT; cdr3_aa: CASSVGQGLTGELFF
j_call: TRBJ2-4; v_call: TRBV4-1; clone_size: -; d_call: -; cdr3_nt: TGCGCCAGCAGCCAAGGCCAGGCCAAAAACATTCAGTACTTC; cdr3_aa: CASSQGQAKNIQYF
j_call: TRBJ1-2; v_call: TRBV4-2; clone_size: few; d_call: -; cdr3_nt: TGTGCCAGCAGCCAAGATCTTAGGGGGGAGGGGTATGGCTACACCTTC; cdr3_aa: CASSQDLRGEGYGYTF